These T cell receptor beta chains were read from a single sample in a study of naive and memory T cell subsets. TCRdb recomputed calls from the UMI-ligation and nested PCR reads with MiXCR, one row per CDR3 protein. The sample carries around 13,000 distinct CDR3 sequences, around 5.5% recorded once. Sample: skin, taken from a tuberculin skin test site. The receptors originated from an adult in good health. CDR3s include the opening cysteine and the closing phenylalanine or tryptophan. Each record gives: clone size, D gene, V gene, J gene, CDR3 protein, CDR3 DNA. A D gene is named only where the DNA matches it firmly. Clone size, where shown, is once, few, many, or a class for clones that have expanded.

many,TRBD2,TRBV9,TRBJ2-3,CASSVETQRGIADTQYF,TGTGCCAGCAGCGTAGAGACCCAGCGGGGGATCGCAGATACGCAGTATTTT
many,-,TRBV28,TRBJ2-2,CASIREKWGELFF,TGTGCCAGCATCAGGGAGAAGTGGGGGGAGCTGTTTTTT
many,-,TRBV2,TRBJ1-2,CASSVAGVGGYTF,TGTGCCAGCAGTGTTGCGGGGGTAGGGGGCTACACCTTC
-,TRBD2,TRBV20-1,TRBJ2-5,CSARIPSGGETQYF,TGCAGTGCTAGAATCCCTAGCGGGGGGGAGACCCAGTACTTC
many,TRBD2,TRBV6-6,TRBJ2-1,CASSYSGGSEQFF,TGTGCCAGCAGTTACAGCGGGGGGAGTGAGCAGTTCTTC
many,TRBD1,TRBV20-1,TRBJ1-2,CSVYNQGGYGYTF,TGCAGTGTATATAATCAGGGGGGCTATGGCTACACCTTC
-,TRBD1,TRBV12-3/TRBV12-4,TRBJ2-7,CASSPQSFGQGINEQYF,TGTGCCAGCAGCCCCCAATCATTTGGACAGGGGATAAACGAGCAGTACTTC
medium-sized,TRBD1,TRBV15,TRBJ2-1,CATSVRDRGNEQFF,TGTGCCACCAGCGTCCGGGACAGGGGCAATGAGCAGTTCTTC
-,-,TRBV20-1,TRBJ2-7,CSARDRVRGSYEQYF,TGCAGTGCTAGAGATCGAGTCAGGGGTTCCTACGAGCAGTACTTC
many,-,TRBV12-3/TRBV12-4,TRBJ2-3,CASTKVGRTDTQYF,TGTGCCAGCACCAAGGTGGGCCGCACAGATACGCAGTATTTT
many,-,TRBV12-3/TRBV12-4,TRBJ1-2,CASSLATHVYGYTF,TGTGCCAGCAGTCTAGCGACTCATGTGTATGGCTACACCTTC
many,-,TRBV11-2,TRBJ2-3,CASSLVGTPTDTQYF,TGTGCCAGCAGCTTAGTGGGGACTCCCACAGATACGCAGTATTTT
medium-sized,-,TRBV6-2/TRBV6-3,TRBJ2-1,CASSGYRAYNEQFF,TGTGCCAGCAGTGGGTACAGAGCCTACAATGAGCAGTTCTTC
medium-sized,-,TRBV12-3/TRBV12-4,TRBJ2-1,CASSFWRGPKYNEQFF,TGTGCCAGCAGTTTCTGGCGGGGGCCTAAATACAATGAGCAGTTCTTC
many,-,TRBV7-7,TRBJ2-2,CASSLNRAGELFF,TGTGCTAGCAGCTTGAACAGGGCCGGGGAGCTGTTTTTT
many,TRBD1,TRBV4-3,TRBJ2-1,CASSEGLTGGNEQFF,TGCGCCAGCAGCGAAGGGCTTACAGGGGGCAATGAGCAGTTCTTC
medium-sized,TRBD1,TRBV12-3/TRBV12-4,TRBJ2-1,CASRGQHLYNEQFF,TGTGCCAGCAGGGGACAGCATCTCTACAATGAGCAGTTCTTC
-,TRBD1,TRBV3-1,TRBJ1-2,CASSQARQGAFYGYTF,TGTGCCAGCAGCCAAGCCCGACAGGGGGCCTTCTATGGCTACACCTTC
-,-,TRBV7-2,TRBJ1-4,CASSSQGSHNEKLFF,TGTGCCAGCAGCTCCCAAGGGTCTCATAATGAAAAACTGTTTTTT
many,-,TRBV6-2/TRBV6-3,TRBJ1-1,CASSYPATGNTEAFF,TGTGCCAGCAGTTACCCGGCGACAGGGAACACTGAAGCTTTCTTT
many,-,TRBV27,TRBJ2-1,CASSGRGRGTYNEQFF,TGTGCCAGCAGTGGCCGAGGTAGGGGAACCTACAATGAGCAGTTCTTC
medium-sized,TRBD2,TRBV12-3/TRBV12-4,TRBJ2-5,CASSFVAGVLETQYF,TGTGCCAGCAGTTTCGTAGCGGGGGTGCTGGAGACCCAGTACTTC
many,TRBD2,TRBV6-6,TRBJ2-2,CASSYSRGGGELFF,TGTGCCAGCAGTTACTCCCGGGGGGGCGGGGAGCTGTTTTTT
-,TRBD1,TRBV28,TRBJ2-5,CASSPPGQLQETQYF,TGTGCCAGCAGTCCCCCGGGACAGCTCCAAGAGACCCAGTACTTC
medium-sized,-,TRBV18,TRBJ2-7,CASSRTRGGTAYEQYF,TGTGCCAGCTCACGGACCCGTGGAGGGACAGCCTACGAGCAGTACTTC
many,-,TRBV9,TRBJ1-1,CASSVTVNTEAFF,TGTGCCAGCAGCGTGACGGTGAACACTGAAGCTTTCTTT
many,-,TRBV7-2,TRBJ1-1,CASSFKGPGETEAFF,TGTGCCAGCAGCTTCAAGGGACCGGGGGAAACTGAAGCTTTCTTT
medium-sized,TRBD2,TRBV27,TRBJ2-3,CASSPWGTSGTDTQYF,TGTGCCAGCAGTCCATGGGGGACTAGCGGGACAGATACGCAGTATTTT
-,-,TRBV19,TRBJ2-1,CASSHRSEYNEQFF,TGTGCCAGTAGTCATAGATCTGAGTACAATGAGCAGTTCTTC
many,TRBD1,TRBV7-9,TRBJ2-7,CASSSDRGAYEQYF,TGTGCCAGCAGCTCTGACAGGGGTGCCTACGAGCAGTACTTC
medium-sized,-,TRBV3-1,TRBJ2-2,CASSPPRRGRSTGELFF,TGTGCCAGCAGCCCCCCTCGAAGGGGTAGAAGCACCGGGGAGCTGTTTTTT
many,TRBD2,TRBV3-1,TRBJ2-3,CASSRAGVTDTQYF,TGTGCCAGCAGCCGAGCGGGGGTCACAGATACGCAGTATTTT
-,TRBD1,TRBV19,TRBJ1-5,CATQVGDRGNQPQHF,TGTGCCACCCAGGTGGGGGACAGGGGCAATCAGCCCCAGCATTTT